The 10 T cell receptor beta chains given below trace back to one sample, sequenced in a study of blood T cell repertoires in COVID-19. Only in-frame clones appear in the TCRdb table, and some are missing; sequencing was by immunoSEQ multiplex PCR. The table lists roughly 130,000 clones, around 85% of them singletons. Sequences were obtained from peripheral blood. Receptors were obtained from a woman between 45 and 65 years old with acute or convalescent COVID-19.

The chain combines TRBV27 with TRBJ1-2; 7 bases are shared with TRBD1. Germline loops: CDR1 MNHEY, CDR2 SMNVEV (reference sequence). CDR3 length equals 14 residues. Unmatched junction bases numbered 8, after V lost 4 bases and J lost 6 bases. CDR3 nucleotides: TGTGCCAGCAGTTCCCCCGACAGGGCGAATGGCTACACCTTC. It is translated as CASSSPDRANGYTF.

The rearrangement links TRBV24-1 to TRBJ2-3; D is perhaps TRBD1 (6 bases). Trimming left V 7 bases short and J 3 bases short, with 10 bases between. CDR1 is KGHDR, CDR2 SFDVKD, per germline. The CDR3 sequence is 13 residues long. CDR3: CATSLRGTDTQYF. The CDR3 DNA sequence: TGTGCCACCAGCCTCAGGGGTACAGATACGCAGTATTTT.

The V call is TRBV18, the J call TRBJ1-4, with 7 bases matching TRBD1. Germline V gene data show CDR1 as KGHSH and CDR2 as LQKENI. V gave up 0 bases and J gave up 7 bases; unmatched junction bases: 5. This CDR3 contains 15 residues. CDR3 nucleotides: TGTGCCAGCTCACCACCGGGGCCAGGGGGTGAAAAACTGTTTTTT. This sequence encodes CASSPPGPGGEKLFF.

This chain uses TRBV27 with TRBJ1-1, with a possible D match to TRBD1 (6 bases). Deletions cut 4 bases from V and 6 bases from J, with 18 bases between. The CDR3 is 15 amino acids. Germline CDR1 reads MNHEY; CDR2 reads SMNVEV (reference sequence). CDR3 sequence reads: CASSSHGRGFPEAFF. DNA of the CDR3: TGTGCCAGCAGTTCCCACGGCAGGGGATTCCCTGAAGCTTTCTTT.

The rearrangement links TRBV5-5 to TRBJ1-5, with unresolved D. Germline assignment: CDR1 SGHKS and CDR2 YYEKEE (reference sequence). Trimming took 4 bases from V and 0 from J, leaving 8 bases between them. CDR3 size: 14 residues. For the CDR3, the DNA is TGTGCCAGCAGCCCCCGGGATAGCAATCAGCCCCAGCATTTT. Translation: CASSPRDSNQPQHF. The whole variable domain, remainder taken from reference TRBV5-5 and TRBJ1-5, is DAGVTQSPTHLIKTRGQQVTLRCSPISGHKSVSWYQQVLGQGPQFIFQYYEKEERGRGNFPDRFSARQFPNYSSELNVNALLLGDSALYLCASSPRDSNQPQHFGDGTRLSIL.

The chain uses TRBV3-1 (or the pseudogene TRBV3-2) and TRBJ2-7; 9 bases are a match to TRBD1. The junction had 14 bases not matched to a gene; V was cut back by 7 bases and J by 1 base. CDR3 length: 17 residues. Germline CDR1 and CDR2: LGHDT and YNNKEL (reference sequence). The CDR3 DNA reads as TGTGCCAGCATGGGAACCGGTGGACAGGGGTCTTCCTACGAGCAGTACTTC. It encodes CASMGTGGQGSSYEQYF.

The rearrangement uses TRBV19 and TRBJ1-5; 8 positions match TRBD1. Germline values: CDR1 LNHDA, CDR2 SQIVND (reference sequence). The CDR3 runs 13 residues. J lost 4 bases, V lost 9 bases, and 5 bases had no gene match. The DNA for the CDR3 is TGTGCCAGCGCGGACAGGGATAATCAGCCCCAGCATTTT. It specifies CASADRDNQPQHF.

The chain joins TRBV28 to TRBJ1-5, with TRBD1 matching 7 bases. CDR1 MDHEN and CDR2 SYDVKM come from the germline V gene. CDR3 length equals 14 residues. V gave up 2 bases and J gave up 6 bases; unmatched junction bases: 4. This CDR3 reads CASSLGQASQPQHF. The CDR3 region has the DNA TGTGCCAGCAGTTTAGGACAGGCTTCTCAGCCCCAGCATTTT.

The chain has TRBV6-5 and TRBJ2-7; D is undetermined. V was shortened by 2 bases and J by 2 bases, with 16 bases between the two germline ends. Germline lookup yields CDR1 MNHEY and CDR2 SVGAGI. The CDR3 spans 16 residues. DNA of the CDR3: TGTGCCAGCAGTTACGGTGGGCTACCCTTGCCCTACGAGCAGTACTTC. It specifies CASSYGGLPLPYEQYF.

The chain recombines TRBV4-1 with TRBJ1-6, with a tentative D call TRBD1 (5 bases). Germline CDR1 and CDR2: MGHRA and YSYEKL. The CDR3 runs 14 residues. Trimming stripped 3 bases from V and 6 bases from J, with 9 bases between. The chain's CDR3 is CASSQRDSNSPLHF. The CDR3 DNA follows: TGCGCCAGCAGCCAGCGGGACTCTAATTCACCCCTCCACTTT.